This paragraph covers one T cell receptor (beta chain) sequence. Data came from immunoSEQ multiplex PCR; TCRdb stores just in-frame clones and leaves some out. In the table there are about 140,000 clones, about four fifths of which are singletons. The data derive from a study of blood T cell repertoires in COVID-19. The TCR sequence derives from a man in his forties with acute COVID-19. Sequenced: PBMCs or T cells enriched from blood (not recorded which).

The CDR3 loop reads CATSGETFGKNIQYF. The DNA of the CDR3 is TGTGCCACCAGTGGAGAGACTTTCGGCAAAAACATTCAGTACTTC. J is TRBJ2-4 and V is TRBV24-1; D is undetermined. This CDR3 region has 15 residues. The germline V gene encodes CDR1 KGHDR and CDR2 SFDVKD. V lost 5 bases and J 3 bases, leaving 13 bases between the germline ends.